Included here is one T cell receptor (beta chain) sequence, with context. The source of the sample is a study of blood T cell repertoires in COVID-19. The wider study: Researchers got acute and convalescent COVID-19 samples from the United States, Italy and Spain. Sample material is recorded as cDNA or gDNA derived from T cells, B-cell-depleted T cells, or PBMCs.

There are 13 residues in the CDR3. Germline CDR1 and CDR2: SGHTA and FQGTGA. Deletions cut 2 bases from V and 5 bases from J, with 10 bases between. In the original processing: Amplification with reference gene primers provided the estimates of nucleated cell counts. Clones were sequenced by immunoSEQ multiplex PCR, and TCRdb holds only the in-frame ones, with some missing. V and J calls and clone size are as listed in that table; D and trimming were resolved from the DNA. In the table there are 50,000 to 85,000 clones, around three quarters of which are singletons. This clonotype was sampled from a human donor in a cohort sampled during active COVID-19. This chain joins TRBV7-3 and TRBJ2-7, with D maybe TRBD2 (6 bases). Sequenced sample: peripheral blood. CDR3 protein: CASSLYPGDEQYF. In DNA form, the CDR3 reads TGTGCCAGCAGCTTATATCCGGGGGACGAGCAGTACTTC.